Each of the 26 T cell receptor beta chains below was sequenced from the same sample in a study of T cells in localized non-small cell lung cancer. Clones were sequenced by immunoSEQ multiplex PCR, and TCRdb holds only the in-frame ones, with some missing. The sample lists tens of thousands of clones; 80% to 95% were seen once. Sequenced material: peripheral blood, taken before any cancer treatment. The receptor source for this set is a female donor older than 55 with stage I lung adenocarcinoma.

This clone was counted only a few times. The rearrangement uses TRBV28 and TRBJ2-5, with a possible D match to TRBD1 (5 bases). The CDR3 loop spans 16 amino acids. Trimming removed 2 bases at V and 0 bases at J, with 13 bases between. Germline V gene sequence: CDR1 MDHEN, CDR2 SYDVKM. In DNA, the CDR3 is TGTGCCAGCAGTTTAAGGGGCATGGTCGACCAAGAGACCCAGTACTTC. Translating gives CASSLRGMVDQETQYF. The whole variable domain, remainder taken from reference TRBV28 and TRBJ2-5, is DVKVTQSSRYLVKRTGEKVFLECVQDMDHENMFWYRQDPGLGLRLIYFSYDVKMKEKGDIPEGYSVSREKKERFSLILESASTNQTSMYLCASSLRGMVDQETQYFGPGTRLLVL.

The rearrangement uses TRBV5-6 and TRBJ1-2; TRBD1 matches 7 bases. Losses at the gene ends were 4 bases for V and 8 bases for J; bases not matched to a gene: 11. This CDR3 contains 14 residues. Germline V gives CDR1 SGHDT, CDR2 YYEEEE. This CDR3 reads CASSTTGKVVGYTF. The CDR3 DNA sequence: TGTGCCAGCAGCACGACAGGGAAGGTGGTGGGCTACACCTTC.

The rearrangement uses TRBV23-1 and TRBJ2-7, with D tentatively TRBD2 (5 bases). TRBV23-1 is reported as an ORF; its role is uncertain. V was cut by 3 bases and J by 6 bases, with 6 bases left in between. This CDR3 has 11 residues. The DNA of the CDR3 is TGCGCCAGCAGTCAGAGGGCCGAGCAGTACTTC. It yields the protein CASSQRAEQYF.

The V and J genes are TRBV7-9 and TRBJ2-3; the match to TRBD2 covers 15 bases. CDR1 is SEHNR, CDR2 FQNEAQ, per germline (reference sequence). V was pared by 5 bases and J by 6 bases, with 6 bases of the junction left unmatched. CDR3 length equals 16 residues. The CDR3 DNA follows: TGTGCCAGCAGCCCCGGGACTAGCGGGGGGATCGATACGCAGTATTTT. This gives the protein CASSPGTSGGIDTQYF.

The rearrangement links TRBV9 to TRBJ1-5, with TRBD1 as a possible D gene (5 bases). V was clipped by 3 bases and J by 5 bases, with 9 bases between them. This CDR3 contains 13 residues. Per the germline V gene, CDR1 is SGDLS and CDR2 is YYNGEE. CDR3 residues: CASSEGSHQPQHF. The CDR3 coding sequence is TGTGCCAGCAGCGAGGGGAGCCATCAGCCCCAGCATTTT.

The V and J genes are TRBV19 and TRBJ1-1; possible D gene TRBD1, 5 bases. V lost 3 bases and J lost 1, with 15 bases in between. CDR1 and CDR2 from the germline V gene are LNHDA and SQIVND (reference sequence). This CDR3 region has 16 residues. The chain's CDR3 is CASSMRGTQGNTEAFF. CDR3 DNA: TGTGCCAGTAGTATGCGCGGGACTCAGGGGAACACTGAAGCTTTCTTT. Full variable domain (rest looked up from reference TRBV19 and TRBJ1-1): DGGITQSPKYLFRKEGQNVTLSCEQNLNHDAMYWYRQDPGQGLRLIYYSQIVNDFQKGDIAEGYSVSREKKESFPLTVTSAQKNPTAFYLCASSMRGTQGNTEAFFGQGTRLTVV.

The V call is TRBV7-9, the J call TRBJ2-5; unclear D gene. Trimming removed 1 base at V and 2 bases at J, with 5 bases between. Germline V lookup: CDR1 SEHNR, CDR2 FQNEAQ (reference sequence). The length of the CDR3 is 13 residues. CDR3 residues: CASSLGIQETQYF. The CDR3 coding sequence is TGTGCCAGCAGCTTAGGGATACAAGAGACCCAGTACTTC.

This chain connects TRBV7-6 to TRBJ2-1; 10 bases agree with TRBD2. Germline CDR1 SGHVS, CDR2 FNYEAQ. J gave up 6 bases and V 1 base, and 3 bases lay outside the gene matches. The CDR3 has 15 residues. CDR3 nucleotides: TGTGCCAGCAGCTTAGTACTAGCGGGGCGCAATGAGCAGTTCTTC. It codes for CASSLVLAGRNEQFF.

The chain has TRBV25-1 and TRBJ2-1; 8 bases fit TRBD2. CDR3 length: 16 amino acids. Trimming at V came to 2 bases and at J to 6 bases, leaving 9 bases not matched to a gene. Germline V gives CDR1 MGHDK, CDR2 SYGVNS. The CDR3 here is CASSEPRGGAPNEQFF. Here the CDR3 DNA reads TGTGCCAGCAGTGAACCTCGGGGGGGGGCCCCCAATGAGCAGTTCTTC.

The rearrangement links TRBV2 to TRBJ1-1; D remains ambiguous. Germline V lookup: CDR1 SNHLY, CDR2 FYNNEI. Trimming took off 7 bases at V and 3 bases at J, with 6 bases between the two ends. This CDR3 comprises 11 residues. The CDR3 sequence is CASTVYTEAFF. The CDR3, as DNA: TGTGCCAGCACTGTTTACACTGAAGCTTTCTTT.

CDR3 sequence (DNA): TGTGCCAGCAGGCCAACAGGGTTCCCTGAAGCTTTCTTT. Its protein is CASRPTGFPEAFF. The J gene is TRBJ1-1, the V gene TRBV7-9; D is perhaps TRBD1 (6 bases). Germline CDR1 SEHNR, CDR2 FQNEAQ (reference sequence). Trimming took 6 bases from V and 6 from J, leaving 14 bases between them. This CDR3 region has 13 residues. Variable domain in full (rest from reference TRBV7-9 and TRBJ1-1): DTGVSQNPRHKITKRGQNVTFRCDPISEHNRLYWYRQTLGQGPEFLTYFQNEAQLEKSRLLSDRFSAERPKGSFSTLEIQRTEQGDSAMYLCASRPTGFPEAFFGQGTRLTVV.

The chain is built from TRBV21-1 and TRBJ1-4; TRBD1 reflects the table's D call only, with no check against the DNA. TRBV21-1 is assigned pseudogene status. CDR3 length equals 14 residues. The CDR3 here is CASSRTVLNEKLFF. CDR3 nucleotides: TGTGCCAGCAGCAGGACAGTTCTTAATGAAAAACTGTTTTTT.

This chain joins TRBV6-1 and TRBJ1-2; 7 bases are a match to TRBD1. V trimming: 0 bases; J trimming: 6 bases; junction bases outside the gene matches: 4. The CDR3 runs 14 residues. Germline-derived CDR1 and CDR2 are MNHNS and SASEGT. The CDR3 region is CASSEARGRDGYTF. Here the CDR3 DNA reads TGTGCCAGCAGTGAAGCAAGGGGGCGAGATGGCTACACCTTC.

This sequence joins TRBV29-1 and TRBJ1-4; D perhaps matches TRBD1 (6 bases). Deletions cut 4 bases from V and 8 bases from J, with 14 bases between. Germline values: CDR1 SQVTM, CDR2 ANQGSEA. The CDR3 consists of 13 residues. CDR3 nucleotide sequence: TGCAGCGTTGGGACAGTCTCGGACGAAAAACTGTTTTTT. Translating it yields CSVGTVSDEKLFF.

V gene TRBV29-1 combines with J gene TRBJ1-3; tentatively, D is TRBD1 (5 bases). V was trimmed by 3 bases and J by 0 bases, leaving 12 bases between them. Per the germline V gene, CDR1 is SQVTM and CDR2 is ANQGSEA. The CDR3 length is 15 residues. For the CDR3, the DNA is TGCAGCGTTGAGACGGGACGGAGCTCTGGAAACACCATATATTTT. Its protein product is CSVETGRSSGNTIYF.

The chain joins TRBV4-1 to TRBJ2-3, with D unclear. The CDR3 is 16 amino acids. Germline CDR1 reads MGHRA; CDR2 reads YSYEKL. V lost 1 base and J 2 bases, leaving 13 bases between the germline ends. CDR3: CASSQGPGQSTDTQYF. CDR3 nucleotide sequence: TGCGCCAGCAGCCAAGGGCCGGGCCAGTCCACAGATACGCAGTATTTT.

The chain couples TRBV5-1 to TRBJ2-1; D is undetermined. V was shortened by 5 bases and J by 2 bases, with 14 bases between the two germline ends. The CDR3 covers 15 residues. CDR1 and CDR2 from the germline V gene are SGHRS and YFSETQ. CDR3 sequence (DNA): TGCGCCAGCAGGAAAGACACGGGCACCTACAATGAGCAGTTCTTC. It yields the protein CASRKDTGTYNEQFF.

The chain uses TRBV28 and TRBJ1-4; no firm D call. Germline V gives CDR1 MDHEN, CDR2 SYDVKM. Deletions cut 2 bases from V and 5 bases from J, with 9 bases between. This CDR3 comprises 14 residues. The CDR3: CASSLNSQNEKLFF. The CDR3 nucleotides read TGTGCCAGCAGTTTAAACAGCCAGAATGAAAAACTGTTTTTT.

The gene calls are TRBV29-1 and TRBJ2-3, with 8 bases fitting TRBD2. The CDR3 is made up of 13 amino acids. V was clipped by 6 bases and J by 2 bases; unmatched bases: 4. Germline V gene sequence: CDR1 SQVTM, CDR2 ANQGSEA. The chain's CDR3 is CSVAGAPTDTQYF. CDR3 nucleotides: TGCAGCGTAGCGGGGGCCCCCACAGATACGCAGTATTTT.

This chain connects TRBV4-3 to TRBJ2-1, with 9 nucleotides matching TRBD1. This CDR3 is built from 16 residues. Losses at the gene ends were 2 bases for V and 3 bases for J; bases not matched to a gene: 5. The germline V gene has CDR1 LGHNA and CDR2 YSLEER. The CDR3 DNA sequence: TGCGCCAGCAGCCAATCTGACAGGGGGTACTACAATGAGCAGTTCTTC. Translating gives CASSQSDRGYYNEQFF.

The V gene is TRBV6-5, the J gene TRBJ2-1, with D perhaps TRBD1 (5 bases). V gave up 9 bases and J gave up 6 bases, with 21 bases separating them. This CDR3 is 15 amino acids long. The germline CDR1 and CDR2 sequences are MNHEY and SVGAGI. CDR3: CASSIQGIPVNEQFF. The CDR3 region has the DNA TGTGCCAGTTCAATCCAGGGAATTCCTGTCAATGAGCAGTTCTTC.

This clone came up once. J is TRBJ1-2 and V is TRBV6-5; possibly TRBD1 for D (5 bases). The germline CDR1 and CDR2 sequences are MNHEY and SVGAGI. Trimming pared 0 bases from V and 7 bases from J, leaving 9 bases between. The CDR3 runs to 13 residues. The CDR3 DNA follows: TGTGCCAGCAGTTACTCAGGGACTTCTGGCTACACCTTC. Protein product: CASSYSGTSGYTF.

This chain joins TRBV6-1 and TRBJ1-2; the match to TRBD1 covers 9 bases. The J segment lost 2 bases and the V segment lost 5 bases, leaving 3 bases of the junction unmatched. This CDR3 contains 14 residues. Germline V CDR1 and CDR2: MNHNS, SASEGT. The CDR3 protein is CASSPGTGNYGYTF. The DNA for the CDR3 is TGTGCCAGCAGTCCCGGGACAGGGAACTATGGCTACACCTTC.

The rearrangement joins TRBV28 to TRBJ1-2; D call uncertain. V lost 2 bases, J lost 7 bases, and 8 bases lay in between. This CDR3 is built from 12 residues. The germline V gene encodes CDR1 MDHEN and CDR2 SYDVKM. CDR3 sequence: CASSLRESGYTF. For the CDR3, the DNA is TGTGCCAGCAGTTTACGGGAGAGTGGCTACACCTTC.

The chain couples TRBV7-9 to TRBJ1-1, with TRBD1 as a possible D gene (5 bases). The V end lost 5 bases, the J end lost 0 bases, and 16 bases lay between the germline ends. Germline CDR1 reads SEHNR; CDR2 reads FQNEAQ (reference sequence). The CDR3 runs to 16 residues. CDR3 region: CASSLNNGGMNTEAFF. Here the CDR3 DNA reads TGTGCCAGCAGCCTGAATAACGGGGGAATGAACACTGAAGCTTTCTTT. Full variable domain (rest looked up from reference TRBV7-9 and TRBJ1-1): DTGVSQNPRHKITKRGQNVTFRCDPISEHNRLYWYRQTLGQGPEFLTYFQNEAQLEKSRLLSDRFSAERPKGSFSTLEIQRTEQGDSAMYLCASSLNNGGMNTEAFFGQGTRLTVV.

The CDR3 nucleotides are TGCAGCGTTGCCCGGACAGGGATGAACACTGAAGCTTTCTTT. It translates to CSVARTGMNTEAFF. This chain joins TRBV29-1 and TRBJ1-1, with 8 bases matching TRBD1. Germline CDR1 and CDR2: SQVTM and ANQGSEA. V was clipped by 4 bases and J by 0 bases; unmatched bases: 4. This CDR3 contains 14 residues.